This entry describes one TCR beta chain. This sample is drawn from a study of blood T cell repertoires in COVID-19. Study details: Whether acute or convalescent, the COVID-19 samples came from the United States, Italy and Spain. From T cells, B-cell-depleted T cells, or PBMCs came the material, which was cDNA or gDNA.

Original processing methods: Counts of nucleated cells, estimated from reference gene primer amplification, were obtained. The protocol was immunoSEQ multiplex PCR, while the TCRdb copy is restricted to in-frame clones and leaves out a portion. The V and J calls and the clone size are those of that table, but D and trimming were determined from the DNA. Here the sample spans about 210,000 clones, roughly 84% being singletons. From germline, CDR1 is SGHTA and CDR2 FQGNSA. The CDR3 extends over 14 amino acids. Trimming pared 5 bases from V and 1 base from J, leaving 11 bases between. This sequence originates from a man aged 50 or older with active or convalescent COVID-19. This chain links TRBV7-2 with TRBJ1-2; TRBD1 is a possible D gene (6 bases). The sample comprised peripheral blood. The CDR3 DNA sequence: TGTGCCAGCAGCGTGGACAGTTATAACTATGGCTACACCTTC. Amino acid sequence: CASSVDSYNYGYTF. The variable domain in full, completed from reference TRBV7-2 and TRBJ1-2, reads GAGVSQSPSNKVTEKGKDVELRCDPISGHTALYWYRQSLGQGLEFLIYFQGNSAPDKSGLPSDRFSAERTGGSVSTLTIQRTQQEDSAVYLCASSVDSYNYGYTFGSGTRLTVV.